The 17 T cell receptor beta chains listed next were all sequenced from one sample in a study of blood T cell repertoires in COVID-19. Generated by immunoSEQ multiplex PCR, the TCRdb table keeps only in-frame clones and is missing some. The table records 250,000 to 300,000 clones, 82% of them present only once. The sequenced material came from PBMCs or T cells enriched from blood (not recorded which). Source of these receptors: a man aged 35-49 years who had been exposed to COVID-19.

This rearrangement joins TRBV5-1 to TRBJ2-1; the match to TRBD2 covers 12 bases. Germline assignment: CDR1 SGHRS and CDR2 YFSETQ. V lost 7 bases to trimming and J lost 4 bases; unmatched junction nucleotides: 6. The CDR3 is 15 amino acids. CDR3 sequence (DNA): TGCGCCAGCGAAACTAGCGGGAGGACTTACAATGAGCAGTTCTTC. Its protein is CASETSGRTYNEQFF.

The rearrangement links TRBV10-3 to TRBJ2-1; tentative D call: TRBD2 (6 bases). Per germline, CDR1 ENHRY and CDR2 SYGVKD. This CDR3 spans 12 amino acids. The V gene lost 4 bases and the J gene lost 8 bases, with 9 bases spanning the gap. Here the CDR3 DNA reads TGTGCCATCAGTGGGAGGGCGGATGAGCAGTTCTTC. Its protein is CAISGRADEQFF.

The V and J genes are TRBV5-1 and TRBJ2-7; TRBD2 agrees at 14 bases. Germline V lookup: CDR1 SGHRS, CDR2 YFSETQ. This CDR3 has 23 amino acids. V gave up 0 bases and J gave up 1 base; unmatched junction bases: 21. The CDR3, as DNA: TGCGCCAGCAGCTTGGACGTTGGGAGCTTCGCCGGGACTAGCGGGAGAGGATCCTACGAGCAGTACTTC. Its translation: CASSLDVGSFAGTSGRGSYEQYF.

The rearrangement links TRBV6-1 to TRBJ2-2; D perhaps matches TRBD2 (5 bases). This CDR3 is built from 17 residues. Germline lookup yields CDR1 MNHNS and CDR2 SASEGT. V dropped 0 bases and J dropped 4 bases, with 15 bases sitting between them. The CDR3 spells CASSEALFGSSTGELFF. The DNA of the CDR3 is TGTGCCAGCAGTGAAGCGCTATTTGGGAGTAGCACCGGGGAGCTGTTTTTT.

J is TRBJ2-2 and V is TRBV19, with 8 bases fitting TRBD1. The germline CDR1 and CDR2 sequences are LNHDA and SQIVND (reference sequence). The ends lost 4 bases at V and 4 bases at J; junction bases unmatched: 5. CDR3 length: 15 residues. Written as DNA, the CDR3 is TGTGCCAGTAGTACAAGGACAGGGCGCACCGGGGAGCTGTTTTTT. This sequence encodes CASSTRTGRTGELFF.

The V call is TRBV18, the J call TRBJ2-1, with a tentative D call TRBD2 (6 bases). There are 12 residues in the CDR3. Trimming took 2 bases from V and 7 from J, leaving 6 bases between them. CDR1 and CDR2 (germline): KGHSH, LQKENI. The CDR3 DNA is TGTGCCAGCTCACCAGGAGGGAATGAGCAGTTCTTC. It encodes CASSPGGNEQFF.

The chain is built from TRBV5-4 and TRBJ1-1; 9 nucleotides line up with TRBD1. The germline gives CDR1 SGHNT, CDR2 YYREEE (reference sequence). The CDR3 sequence is 14 residues long. V lost 4 bases and J lost 5; bases outside the gene matches: 6. The CDR3 nucleotides read TGTGCCAGCAGCCAAGACAGGGGGAATACTGAAGCTTTCTTT. Its translation: CASSQDRGNTEAFF.

This chain joins TRBV12-3 or TRBV12-4 and TRBJ1-1, with D perhaps TRBD1 (6 bases). The CDR3 has 12 amino acids. Trimming pared 3 bases from V and 9 bases from J, leaving 11 bases between. The CDR3 bases are TGTGCCAGCAGTTTCTCCACAGGGCAAGCTTTCTTT. It is translated as CASSFSTGQAFF.

The rearrangement links TRBV7-2 to TRBJ2-1; 7 bases map to TRBD2. CDR3 length: 14 amino acids. Unmatched junction bases numbered 3, after V lost 5 bases and J lost 2 bases. The germline V gene has CDR1 SGHTA and CDR2 FQGNSA. CDR3: CASSPGRTYNEQFF. As DNA, the CDR3 is TGTGCCAGCAGCCCCGGGAGGACCTACAATGAGCAGTTCTTC.

V usage is TRBV10-1 and J usage is TRBJ2-1; tentative D call: TRBD1 (5 bases). Between the trimmed V and J ends, which lost 8 bases and 6 bases, there was a span of 14 bases. The CDR3 consists of 13 residues. Germline CDR1 and CDR2: WNHNN and SYGVQD (reference sequence). In DNA, the CDR3 is TGCGCCAGCTCTAGGACACCCGGCAATGAGCAGTTCTTC. Its protein is CASSRTPGNEQFF.

The DNA for the CDR3 is TGCAGCGTCCGACAGGGGTCCGTATACGAGCAGTACTTC. Encoded protein: CSVRQGSVYEQYF. The genes are TRBV29-1 and TRBJ2-7; TRBD1 agrees at 8 bases. Germline V gene lookup returns CDR1 SQVTM and CDR2 ANQGSEA. V dropped 6 bases and J dropped 4; count of bases not matched to a gene: 8. The CDR3 has 13 residues.

CDR3 nucleotide sequence: TGTGCCAGCAGCGCACACCTTACGGGTGCAGATACGCAGTATTTT. This translates into CASSAHLTGADTQYF. The rearrangement uses TRBV11-2 and TRBJ2-3; D remains unclear. Per the germline V gene, CDR1 is SGHAT and CDR2 is FQNNGV. Deletions cut 5 bases from V and 4 bases from J, with 16 bases between. The CDR3 extends over 15 amino acids. The complete variable domain, with remaining parts taken from reference TRBV11-2 and TRBJ2-3, reads EAGVAQSPRYKIIEKRQSVAFWCNPISGHATLYWYQQILGQGPKLLIQFQNNGVVDDSQLPKDRFSAERLKGVDSTLKIQPAKLEDSAVYLCASSAHLTGADTQYFGPGTRLTVL.

DNA for the CDR3: TGTGCCAGCAGCGTATTGAGCTCGGGCGGGGAGCTGTTTTTT. Translating gives CASSVLSSGGELFF. This chain connects TRBV9 to TRBJ2-2, with D uncertain. The CDR3 spans 14 residues. Trimming removed 1 base at V and 7 bases at J, with 11 bases between. Germline V lookup: CDR1 SGDLS, CDR2 YYNGEE. Full variable domain (rest looked up from reference TRBV9 and TRBJ2-2): DSGVTQTPKHLITATGQRVTLRCSPRSGDLSVYWYQQSLDQGLQFLIQYYNGEERAKGNILERFSAQQFPDLHSELNLSSLELGDSALYFCASSVLSSGGELFFGEGSRLTVL.

This chain links TRBV29-1 with TRBJ1-1, with a weak D call TRBD1 (6 bases). The CDR3 sequence is 13 residues long. Germline CDR1 is SQVTM and CDR2 is ANQGSEA. V lost 4 bases and J lost 3, with 12 bases in between. For the CDR3, the DNA is TGCAGCGTTGCGGATAGGGGGTACACTGAAGCTTTCTTT. It specifies CSVADRGYTEAFF. Supplemented by reference TRBV29-1 and TRBJ1-1, the full variable domain reads SAVISQKPSRDICQRGTSLTIQCQVDSQVTMMFWYRQQPGQSLTLIATANQGSEATYESGFVIDKFPISRPNLTFSTLTVSNMSPEDSSIYLCSVADRGYTEAFFGQGTRLTVV.

CDR3 nucleotide sequence: TGTGCCAGCAGCGGGACTTCCTTATTAGTAGATACGCAGTATTTT. Its translation: CASSGTSLLVDTQYF. This chain joins TRBV11-3 and TRBJ2-3; D might be TRBD2 (6 bases). Trimming removed 5 bases from V and 5 bases from J, with 17 bases in between. The CDR3 is 15 amino acids. Germline-derived CDR1 and CDR2 are SGHNT and YENEEA.

The rearrangement joins TRBV6-5 to TRBJ1-1, with 7 nucleotides matching TRBD1. Germline V gene lookup returns CDR1 MNHEY and CDR2 SVGAGI. The CDR3 covers 15 residues. V dropped 4 bases and J dropped 2; count of bases not matched to a gene: 7. CDR3 sequence: CASSSPGQANTEAFF. CDR3 sequence (DNA): TGTGCCAGCAGTTCTCCAGGACAGGCCAACACTGAAGCTTTCTTT.

The chain links TRBV7-3 to TRBJ2-2; 12 bases align to TRBD2. CDR1 is SGHTA, CDR2 FQGTGA, per germline. The CDR3 is made up of 18 amino acids. The trim removed 5 bases at V and 4 bases at J, leaving 11 bases unmatched. Written as DNA, the CDR3 is TGTGCCAGCAGCCGACCCGGGACTAGCGGGCAGAGCACCGGGGAGCTGTTTTTT. Its translation: CASSRPGTSGQSTGELFF.